This T cell receptor beta chain was recorded in a study of T cell repertoires in aging, cancer and after chemotherapy (dated by TCRdb to the late 2010s). Describing the broader study: Donors spanned six age groups from 30 or younger to 70 or older, with at least three individuals per group. In total, the full dataset held approximately 8.4 million TCR reads. Paired pre- and post-chemotherapy samples in the hematological group came from chronic lymphocytic leukemia patients treated with fludarabine- or bendamustine-based regimens. To examine immunoaging and T cell reconstitution after chemotherapy, the study profiled TCR beta repertoires in peripheral blood from healthy donors and cancer patients. A cohort of 220 or so cancer patients (around 93 with hematological and around 120 with solid cancers) was assembled, and 95 healthy donors were included as a reference group. Overall results and qualifications from the work: According to the authors, the repertoire data do not allow conclusions to be drawn about immunological memory after chemotherapy. In healthy donors, the decline in TCR diversity with age was mainly due to loss of richness, whereas in cancer patients loss of evenness also played a role. Lymphoid organ infiltration was present in hematological cancer patients, and this infiltration may itself impair thymic emigration or peripheral T cell expansion. In both cancer cohorts, the median generation probability rose over the chemotherapy interval, which suggests that the repertoire was reconstituted through rebound thymic output. Compared with age-matched healthy donors, untreated patients with hematological or solid cancers had significantly lower TCR diversity and higher clonality in blood.

Rearranged TRB sequences spanning V, D and J segments were amplified by multiplex touch-down PCR using a mixed TRB-A/B primer pool. Two consecutive PCR reactions with Phusion HS II polymerase added Illumina adapters and sample indices to the amplicons. Amplicons were gel-purified using the NucleoSpin Gel and PCR Clean-up kit and were subsequently checked with Qubit and an Agilent 2100 Bioanalyzer. Sequencing of libraries was carried out on an Illumina MiSeq in 600-cycle, single-indexed, paired-end runs. The authors' pipeline ran thus. TRB sequences were processed with MiXCR versions 2.12 and 3.0.5. A clone was defined as each unique CDR3 nucleotide sequence, and only productive sequences supported by at least two reads were kept. Shannon diversity, evenness, clonality (one minus evenness), and alpha-parameterized diversity profiles from alpha 0 to 5 were included as repertoire metrics. Generation probabilities of clones in paired pre- and post-chemotherapy samples were computed with the IGoR algorithm. The public reads were quality trimmed at Q25 with fastp and then assembled into clones with MiXCR by TCRdb, keeping productive beta chains. Every CDR3 protein is listed once, alongside the most common genes and DNA of its rows. None of the V and J calls come from the authors' own analysis; TCRdb made them. The sample table holds roughly 3,200 distinct CDR3 sequences, of which around 45% were seen once. Of the sample, nearly 35% is held by the ten largest clones.

TCR beta rearrangements were amplified from genomic DNA extracted from peripheral blood rather than from sorted cells or RNA. This clonotype appeared once. The specificity of this receptor is unknown. The sample holds no much larger clone one base away, and base qualities are not on file. One read alone is a weak basis. Taken from cysteine to phenylalanine, the CDR3 has 14 residues. Here the CDR3 DNA is all that survives: 42 bases in frame from base 1. The germline V gene specifies SQVTM as CDR1 and ANQGSEA as CDR2. After removal of 4 bases from V and 7 bases from J, the junction retains 11 bases not matched to a gene.

The source is a human donor with a blood cancer. The chain links TRBV29-1 with TRBJ2-7; TRBD2 agrees with 9 junctional bases. The sequenced material came from blood. The DNA is TGCAGCGTTGGGAGGCGGGGGGGCCTCGGGGAGCAGTACTTC. Its translation is CSVGRRGGLGEQYF.